This TCR beta chain was recovered during a study of CD8+ T cells in alopecia areata. Study results and caveats: The treated group had a single nonresponder, limiting CD8+ expansion-response conclusions. Scalp clonality, together with expanded CD8+ clones among the top 100, fell significantly with tofacitinib.

Isolated RNA was reverse transcribed into cDNA used as the sequencing template. Here immunoSEQ multiplex PCR was the method, and the copy in TCRdb shows in-frame clones only, minus some. This table holds some 180,000 clones, 50% to 65% found once. The treatment denotes: oral pan-JAK inhibitor, 5-10 mg twice daily. It was from alopecia areata patients that lesional scalp punch biopsies and peripheral blood were collected. The sorting of PBMCs gave CD4+ and CD8+ T cells. Germline CDR1 is LGHNA and CDR2 is YSLEER. The CDR3 extends over 18 amino acids. The V end was cut by 1 base, the J end by 2 bases, with 20 bases between. As for this clone: What it recognizes is unknown.

This receptor was obtained from a human donor with alopecia areata. The source was CD8+ T cells sorted from blood, collected at week 24, from a patient treated with tofacitinib. The rearrangement uses TRBV4-3 and TRBJ1-2, with D possibly TRBD1 on 6 matching bases. The CDR3 coding sequence is TGCGCCAGCAGCCAAGCGGAAAGCGGAAACAGGGTGAACTATGGCTACACCTTC. Its protein is CASSQAESGNRVNYGYTF.